These 25 T cell receptor beta chains were sequenced from one sample in a study of blood T cell repertoires in COVID-19. The data were produced by immunoSEQ multiplex PCR, yet TCRdb's version contains in-frame clones alone and is incomplete. This repertoire shows about 150,000 clones, about 85% found once; its top ten account for 7.5% to 8.5%. Sequences were obtained from peripheral blood. Receptor source: a woman aged 55 to 70 with COVID-19, enrolled during active disease.

The chain carries TRBV7-9 and TRBJ1-4; no clear D gene. V was shortened by 8 bases and J by 5 bases, with 18 bases between the two germline ends. This CDR3 has 15 residues. Germline V gene lookup returns CDR1 SEHNR and CDR2 FQNEAQ (reference sequence). The CDR3 spells CASAFGSSRNEKLFF. CDR3 nucleotides: TGTGCCAGCGCGTTCGGCTCCTCTAGGAATGAAAAACTGTTTTTT.

This clone was seen a few times. The V and J genes are TRBV9 and TRBJ1-4; TRBD1 aligns across 9 bases. The CDR3 is 15 residues long. CDR1 and CDR2 from the germline V gene are SGDLS and YYNGEE. Trimming removed 4 bases from V and 8 bases from J; junction bases left unmatched: 9. Here the CDR3 DNA reads TGTGCCAGCAGCCTAGGGGACAGGGAATACGAAAAACTGTTTTTT. Translated, it gives CASSLGDREYEKLFF.

The J gene is TRBJ1-3, the V gene TRBV19; D ambiguous. The CDR3 covers 14 residues. V lost 5 bases and J lost 0, with 8 bases in between. Germline values: CDR1 LNHDA, CDR2 SQIVND (reference sequence). DNA for the CDR3: TGTGCCAGTAGTTGGGGAGGCTCTGGAAACACCATATATTTT. This translates into CASSWGGSGNTIYF.

The V gene is TRBV29-1, the J gene TRBJ1-2, with 7 bases matching TRBD1. CDR1 SQVTM and CDR2 ANQGSEA come from the germline V gene. With 0 bases clipped from V and 7 bases from J, the junction kept 2 bases outside the gene matches. CDR3 length: 12 residues. This CDR3 is CSVEDRGVGYTF. Written as DNA, the CDR3 is TGCAGCGTTGAAGACAGGGGGGTTGGCTACACCTTC. Complete variable domain (other parts from reference TRBV29-1 and TRBJ1-2): SAVISQKPSRDICQRGTSLTIQCQVDSQVTMMFWYRQQPGQSLTLIATANQGSEATYESGFVIDKFPISRPNLTFSTLTVSNMSPEDSSIYLCSVEDRGVGYTFGSGTRLTVV.

The chain combines TRBV7-6 with TRBJ2-3, with D possibly TRBD2 on 7 matching bases. This CDR3 region has 16 residues. Trimming took off 1 base at V and 2 bases at J, with 13 bases between the two ends. The germline V gene has CDR1 SGHVS and CDR2 FNYEAQ. Here the CDR3 DNA reads TGTGCCAGCAGCTTAGGAAGCGGGGACAACACAGATACGCAGTATTTT. Amino acids: CASSLGSGDNTDTQYF.

The V and J genes are TRBV10-3 and TRBJ1-1, with D maybe TRBD1 (6 bases). Germline V gene sequence: CDR1 ENHRY, CDR2 SYGVKD. The CDR3 loop spans 12 amino acids. Trimming pared 10 bases from V and 3 bases from J, leaving 12 bases between. CDR3 nucleotides: TGTGCCACGGCAGGGGATGACACTGAAGCTTTCTTT. Translated: CATAGDDTEAFF.

The chain has TRBV5-6 and TRBJ1-2; D is possibly TRBD1 (6 bases). The germline gives CDR1 SGHDT, CDR2 YYEEEE. V lost 1 base, J lost 2 bases, and 21 bases lay in between. The CDR3 covers 18 residues. DNA for the CDR3: TGTGCCAGCAGCTTGATGCGGGGGGACGGAACAGGGAACTATGGCTACACCTTC. Its translation: CASSLMRGDGTGNYGYTF.

The chain carries TRBV12-2 and TRBJ2-5; the table's D call of TRBD1 was not tested on the DNA. TRBV12-2 is noted as a pseudogene. The CDR3 has 19 residues. Here the CDR3 DNA reads TGTGCAAGTCGCCCAGACCGAGCTGGGGGCGAAGGAGACCAAGAGACCCAGTACTTC. This translates into CASRPDRAGGEGDQETQYF.

The chain employs TRBV18 and TRBJ1-3; D is unresolved. Trimming pared 2 bases from V and 4 bases from J, leaving 18 bases between. The CDR3 covers 17 residues. Germline V gene lookup returns CDR1 KGHSH and CDR2 LQKENI. For the CDR3, the DNA is TGTGCCAGCTCACCATTGTCTACGGCGGAGGCCGGAAACACCATATATTTT. Translated, it gives CASSPLSTAEAGNTIYF.

This sequence joins TRBV10-3 and TRBJ1-6; the D gene is possibly TRBD1 (6 bases). Trimming cost V 8 bases and J 10 bases, with 12 bases left between them. The germline V gene encodes CDR1 ENHRY and CDR2 SYGVKD. The CDR3 loop spans 12 amino acids. CDR3 sequence reads: CAIQQGGSPLHF. DNA for the CDR3: TGTGCCATCCAACAGGGCGGCTCACCCCTCCACTTT.

J is TRBJ2-7 and V is TRBV10-1; a weak D match, TRBD2 (6 bases). Trimming stripped 5 bases from V and 7 bases from J, with 9 bases between. The CDR3 is 11 residues long. Germline V gene lookup returns CDR1 WNHNN and CDR2 SYGVQD (reference sequence). In DNA, the CDR3 is TGCGCCAGCAGTAAACGGGGGGAGCAGTACGTC. It encodes CASSKRGEQYV.

This sequence joins TRBV27 and TRBJ2-7; no firm D call. CDR3 length equals 13 residues. Trimming pared 3 bases from V and 1 base from J, leaving 7 bases between. From germline, CDR1 is MNHEY and CDR2 SMNVEV (reference sequence). CDR3 sequence: CASSFGHSYEQYF. In nucleotides, the CDR3 is TGTGCCAGCAGTTTTGGCCATTCCTACGAGCAGTACTTC.

The chain has TRBV3-1 (or the pseudogene TRBV3-2) and TRBJ1-4; 11 nucleotides agree with TRBD1. Germline V CDR1 and CDR2: LGHDT, YNNKEL (reference sequence). The CDR3 spans 13 residues. With V trimmed by 8 bases and J by 7 bases, 3 bases remained unmatched. The CDR3 DNA reads as TGTGCCAGCCAGGACAGGGGGCGTGAAAAACTGTTTTTT. It encodes CASQDRGREKLFF.

The chain links TRBV15 to TRBJ1-1; tentatively, D is TRBD1 (5 bases). V was pared by 0 bases and J by 5 bases, with 10 bases between. Germline V gene lookup returns CDR1 LNHNV and CDR2 YYDKDF (reference sequence). The CDR3 runs to 14 residues. CDR3 nucleotides: TGTGCCACCAGCAGAGATCGGGGGGGTACTGAAGCTTTCTTT. It codes for CATSRDRGGTEAFF.

CDR3 loop: CASSWGDRDYEQYV. The CDR3 DNA reads TGCGCCAGCAGCTGGGGGGACAGGGACTACGAGCAGTACGTC. The chain has TRBV5-1 and TRBJ2-7; 9 bases line up with TRBD1. The CDR3 runs to 14 residues. V lost 3 bases to trimming and J lost 3 bases; unmatched junction nucleotides: 4. Germline V lookup: CDR1 SGHRS, CDR2 YFSETQ.

The genes are TRBV4-1 and TRBJ2-1, with D tentatively TRBD2 (6 bases). Deletions cut 0 bases from V and 0 bases from J, with 12 bases between. This CDR3 is 17 amino acids long. Germline values: CDR1 MGHRA, CDR2 YSYEKL. The CDR3 nucleotides are TGCGCCAGCAGCCAAGATGGGGCGGGGAGCTCCTACAATGAGCAGTTCTTC. Encoded protein: CASSQDGAGSSYNEQFF.

The chain carries TRBV3-1 (or the pseudogene TRBV3-2) and TRBJ2-3, with TRBD1 matching over 10 bases. From germline, CDR1 is LGHDT and CDR2 YNNKEL (reference sequence). There are 15 residues in the CDR3. The V and J ends lost 2 bases and 5 bases, in that order; junction bases with no gene match: 4. DNA of the CDR3: TGTGCCAGCAGCCAAAGGGACAGGGGTGGAGATACGCAGTATTTT. It encodes CASSQRDRGGDTQYF.

This chain links TRBV24-1 with TRBJ1-5; 11 nucleotides agree with TRBD1. CDR1 and CDR2 (germline): KGHDR, SFDVKD. J lost 7 bases, V lost 3 bases, and 4 bases had no gene match. The CDR3 is 15 residues long. The CDR3 sequence: CATSDRTGGEQPQHF. CDR3 nucleotide sequence: TGTGCCACCAGTGATCGGACAGGGGGCGAACAGCCCCAGCATTTT.

CDR3 protein: CASSLRGGVQYV. The CDR3 DNA reads as TGTGCCAGCTCCCTCAGGGGAGGGGTGCAGTACGTC. This chain links TRBV18 with TRBJ2-7, with D perhaps matching TRBD2 (7 bases). CDR1 is KGHSH, CDR2 LQKENI, per germline. This CDR3 is built from 12 residues. V was clipped by 6 bases and J by 9 bases, with 15 bases between them.

V usage is TRBV18 and J usage is TRBJ1-1; D is ambiguous. The CDR3 runs 12 residues. Germline assignment: CDR1 KGHSH and CDR2 LQKENI. Trimming removed 6 bases at V and 6 bases at J, with 11 bases between. The CDR3 here is CASSLRVPEAFF. The CDR3 DNA reads TGTGCCAGCTCCCTGCGGGTTCCTGAAGCTTTCTTT.

V and J are TRBV7-9 and TRBJ1-2; 7 nucleotides agree with TRBD1. This CDR3 contains 15 residues. Germline V gives CDR1 SEHNR, CDR2 FQNEAQ (reference sequence). The J segment lost 3 bases and the V segment lost 5 bases, leaving 9 bases of the junction unmatched. DNA for the CDR3: TGTGCCAGCAGCCCCCGGGACAGCCAGTACTATGGCTACACCTTC. Its translation: CASSPRDSQYYGYTF.

This clone was detected only once. The rearrangement links TRBV7-9 to TRBJ1-1; D call uncertain. The germline V gene encodes CDR1 SEHNR and CDR2 FQNEAQ (reference sequence). The V gene lost 2 bases and the J gene lost 3 bases, with 10 bases spanning the gap. The CDR3 covers 14 residues. CDR3 nucleotides: TGTGCCAGCAGCTTAACGGAGGTATACACTGAAGCTTTCTTT. This translates into CASSLTEVYTEAFF.

This chain connects TRBV7-8 to TRBJ2-1, with 10 bases lining up with TRBD2. The germline V gene encodes CDR1 SGHVS and CDR2 FQNEAQ. This CDR3 is 14 amino acids long. The junction had 3 bases not matched to a gene; V was cut back by 5 bases and J by 5 bases. CDR3 sequence: CASSPLAGDNEQFF. The CDR3 DNA reads TGTGCCAGCAGCCCTCTAGCGGGAGACAATGAGCAGTTCTTC.

V is TRBV5-6 and J is TRBJ1-3; TRBD1 matches at 8 bases. J was trimmed by 3 bases and V by 4 bases; bases with no gene match: 9. The length of the CDR3 is 16 residues. From germline, CDR1 is SGHDT and CDR2 YYEEEE. DNA for the CDR3: TGTGCCAGCAGCCTTAGGAACAGGGGGTTTGGAAACACCATATATTTT. This encodes CASSLRNRGFGNTIYF.

The V and J genes are TRBV9 and TRBJ1-5; D unclear. The CDR3 is made up of 14 amino acids. Germline V lookup: CDR1 SGDLS, CDR2 YYNGEE. Trimming cost V 7 bases and J 2 bases, with 13 bases left between them. Here the CDR3 reads CASGPGGGNQPQHF. In nucleotides, the CDR3 is TGTGCCAGCGGCCCGGGAGGTGGCAATCAGCCCCAGCATTTT.